This T cell receptor (beta chain) was captured in a study of T cell responses to AZD1222 COVID-19 vaccine. Worth noting for this clone: Antigen: not known.

Germline CDR1 and CDR2: KGHSH and LQKENI. With 6 bases clipped from V and 9 bases from J, the junction kept 11 bases outside the gene matches. The CDR3 length is 14 residues. Whole-study results and caveats: Donors were mostly white British, more females; clonal diversity possibly underestimated. Repertoires were collected only later (after the peak T cell response had occurred). Nearly half of spike-specific TCRs reportedly go after variant regions that carry no mutations.

TCRdb's copy holds only in-frame clones and misses some; the assay was immunoSEQ multiplex PCR. Of 190,000 or so clones detected, 88% appear once; the ten largest clones hold about 25%. This receptor was obtained from an adult who received the AZD1222 COVID-19 vaccine. The sequenced sample was peripheral blood, obtained 28 days after the second AZD1222 dose. J is TRBJ2-1 and V is TRBV18; TRBD1 aligns across 7 bases. CDR3: CASSPTGLGSEQFF. The CDR3 DNA is TGTGCCAGCTCGCCGACAGGGTTGGGGAGTGAGCAGTTCTTC.